Detailed here is one TCR beta chain. Its antigen is unidentified. This entry belongs to a study of siplizumab effects on memory and regulatory T cells. Study-level points and caveats: No assignable naive or memory phenotype existed for roughly 80-97% of proliferating CD4+ or CD8+ clones. Where siplizumab was present, mappable alloreactive CD4+ clones averaged about 67% Treg-derived, compared with 26.9% in controls. Solely a minor proportion of alloreactive clones could be assigned to unstimulated subsets.

V shed 4 bases and J 5 bases; nucleotides not matched to a gene: 4. The germline V gene has CDR1 SGHDT and CDR2 YYEEEE. The CDR3 has 14 residues. Per individual sample, about 97,000 TCR templates were assayed. Using immunoSEQ multiplex PCR, the repertoire was profiled, and TCRdb retains in-frame clones only, with some absent. Of 20,000 to 30,000 clones listed, around 84% are singletons. The genes are TRBV5-6 and TRBJ1-5, with TRBD1 matching over 9 bases. The clonotype was recovered from a human donor in good health. The sample comprised memory CD4+ T cells sorted from blood. CDR3 in amino acids: CASSTGGSDQPQHF. The CDR3 nucleotides are TGTGCCAGCAGCACAGGGGGCAGCGATCAGCCCCAGCATTTT.